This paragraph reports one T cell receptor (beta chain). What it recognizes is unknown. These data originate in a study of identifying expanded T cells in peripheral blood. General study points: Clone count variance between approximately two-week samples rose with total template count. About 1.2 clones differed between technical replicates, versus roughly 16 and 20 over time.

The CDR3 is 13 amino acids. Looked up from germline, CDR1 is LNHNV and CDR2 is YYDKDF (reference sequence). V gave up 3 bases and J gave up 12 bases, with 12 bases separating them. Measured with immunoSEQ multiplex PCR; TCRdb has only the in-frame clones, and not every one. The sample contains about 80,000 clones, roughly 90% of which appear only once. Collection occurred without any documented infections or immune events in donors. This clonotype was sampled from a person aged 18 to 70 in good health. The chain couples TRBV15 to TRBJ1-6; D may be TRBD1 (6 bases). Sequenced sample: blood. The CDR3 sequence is CATSSGQNRPLHF. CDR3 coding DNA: TGTGCCACCAGCAGCGGACAGAATAGACCCCTCCACTTT.